The sequence of this TCR beta chain was determined in a study of blood T cell repertoires in COVID-19. Per the original methods: Reference gene primer amplification in the assay estimated nucleated cell counts. Assay used: immunoSEQ multiplex PCR; TCRdb lists only in-frame clones, some missing. V, J and clone size reflect that table, while D and trimming were determined from the DNA. The sample has just over 300,000 clones; 70% to 90% are singletons. The CDR3 totals 17 residues. The V and J ends lost 6 bases and 7 bases, in that order; junction bases with no gene match: 18. Germline V gene data show CDR1 as MDHEN and CDR2 as SYDVKM. Everyone who took part was about 18 to 90 years old, and they came from some 23 US areas. Cohort 3 recovered donors had two negative PCRs, clearance, or symptom resolution.

This receptor was identified in a man between 25 and 39 years old who had recovered from COVID-19. Sequenced sample: PBMCs or T cells enriched from blood (not recorded which). The V and J genes are TRBV28 and TRBJ2-5; TRBD2 aligns across 9 bases. The CDR3 nucleotides are TGTGCCAGCAGCCCATTGGCGGGGGGGCCGCTCCACGGGACCCAGTACTTC. Its translation: CASSPLAGGPLHGTQYF.